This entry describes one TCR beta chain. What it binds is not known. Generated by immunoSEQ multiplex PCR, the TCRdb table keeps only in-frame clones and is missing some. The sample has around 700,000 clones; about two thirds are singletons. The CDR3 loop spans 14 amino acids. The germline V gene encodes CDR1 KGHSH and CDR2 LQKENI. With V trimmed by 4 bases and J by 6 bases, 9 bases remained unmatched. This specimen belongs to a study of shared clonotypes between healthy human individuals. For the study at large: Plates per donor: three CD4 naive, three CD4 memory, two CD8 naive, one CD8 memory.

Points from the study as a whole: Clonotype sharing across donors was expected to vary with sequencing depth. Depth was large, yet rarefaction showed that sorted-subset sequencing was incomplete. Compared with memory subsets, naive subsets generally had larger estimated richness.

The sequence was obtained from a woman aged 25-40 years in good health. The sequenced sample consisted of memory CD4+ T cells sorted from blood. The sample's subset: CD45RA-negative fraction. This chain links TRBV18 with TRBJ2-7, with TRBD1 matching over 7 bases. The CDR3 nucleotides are TGTGCCAGCTCACTTTCTAAGACAGGGACCGAGCAGTACTTC. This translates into CASSLSKTGTEQYF. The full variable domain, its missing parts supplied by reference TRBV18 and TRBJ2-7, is NAGVMQNPRHLVRRRGQEARLRCSPMKGHSHVYWYRQLPEEGLKFMVYLQKENIIDESGMPKERFSAEFPKEGPSILRIQQVVRGDSAAYFCASSLSKTGTEQYFGPGTRLTVT.